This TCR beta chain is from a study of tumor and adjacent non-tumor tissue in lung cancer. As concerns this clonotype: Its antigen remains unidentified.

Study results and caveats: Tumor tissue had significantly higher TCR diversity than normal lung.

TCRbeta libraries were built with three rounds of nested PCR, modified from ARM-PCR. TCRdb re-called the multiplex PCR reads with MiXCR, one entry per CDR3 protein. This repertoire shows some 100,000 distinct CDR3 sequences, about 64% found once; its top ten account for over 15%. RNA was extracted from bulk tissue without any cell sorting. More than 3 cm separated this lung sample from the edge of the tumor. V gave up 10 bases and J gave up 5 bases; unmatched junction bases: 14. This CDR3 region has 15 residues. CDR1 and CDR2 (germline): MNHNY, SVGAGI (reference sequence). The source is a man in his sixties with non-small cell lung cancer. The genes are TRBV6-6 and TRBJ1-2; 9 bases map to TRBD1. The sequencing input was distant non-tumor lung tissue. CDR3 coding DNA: TGTGCCACCAGCACCGGGACAGGGAACTTATATGGCTACACCTTC. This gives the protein CATSTGTGNLYGYTF.